The 27 T cell receptor beta chains below were found in one sample sequenced in a study of PD-L1 blockade in urothelial cancer. This sample's time point: pretreatment peripheral blood. Clones were read by immunoSEQ multiplex PCR, and TCRdb kept only the in-frame ones, dropping some. The table lists tens of thousands of clones, roughly 84% of them singletons. The input for sequencing was PBMCs, taken around atezolizumab (anti-PD-L1) treatment. Receptors originate from a woman in her 70s with urothelial cancer.

V usage is TRBV19 and J usage is TRBJ1-1; the match to TRBD1 covers 7 bases. CDR1 is LNHDA, CDR2 SQIVND, per germline (reference sequence). The CDR3 contains 14 residues. The V and J ends lost 4 bases and 6 bases, in that order; junction bases with no gene match: 8. CDR3 nucleotide sequence: TGTGCCAGTAGTAGGGTGACAGGGCAATCTGAAGCTTTCTTT. Protein sequence: CASSRVTGQSEAFF.

The chain links TRBV2 to TRBJ2-7; 7 bases map to TRBD2. Germline lookup yields CDR1 SNHLY and CDR2 FYNNEI. This CDR3 contains 15 residues. After removal of 1 base from V and 2 bases from J, the junction contained 5 bases not matched to a gene. The CDR3 is CASSEGLAVTYEQYF. CDR3 DNA sequence: TGTGCCAGCAGTGAAGGTCTAGCGGTTACCTACGAGCAGTACTTC.

This chain links TRBV4-1 with TRBJ2-1, with 11 bases that match TRBD2. The junction had 10 bases not matched to a gene; V was cut back by 0 bases and J by 6 bases. CDR3 length: 18 amino acids. Germline V gives CDR1 MGHRA, CDR2 YSYEKL. The CDR3 reads CASSQEGASGRLVNEQFF. As DNA, the CDR3 is TGCGCCAGCAGCCAAGAAGGGGCTAGCGGGAGGTTGGTCAATGAGCAGTTCTTC.

This rearrangement joins TRBV18 to TRBJ1-4, with D possibly being TRBD1 (5 bases). Germline CDR1 is KGHSH and CDR2 is LQKENI. The CDR3 is 14 residues long. V lost 6 bases, J lost 5 bases, and 13 bases lay in between. The CDR3 DNA reads as TGTGCCAGCTCCCCCCAGGGCCTCAATGAAAAACTGTTTTTT. Its protein product is CASSPQGLNEKLFF.

V usage is TRBV9 and J usage is TRBJ2-5; TRBD1 matches at 7 bases. Per germline, CDR1 SGDLS and CDR2 YYNGEE. CDR3 length: 14 amino acids. V shed 10 bases, J shed 3 bases, and the junction held 12 bases outside the gene matches. In nucleotides, the CDR3 is TGTGCCTCCCAATCCGACAGGGAAGAAGAGACCCAGTACTTC. This gives the protein CASQSDREEETQYF.

The chain uses TRBV7-9 and TRBJ2-2, with 9 positions matching TRBD2. There are 17 residues in the CDR3. The V segment lost 5 bases and the J segment 8 bases; nucleotides outside the gene matches: 15. CDR1 and CDR2 (germline): SEHNR, FQNEAQ (reference sequence). The CDR3 DNA sequence: TGTGCCAGCAGCCCCCCGACTAGCGGTCTTGGTGCAGGGGAGCTGTTTTTT. It translates to CASSPPTSGLGAGELFF.

The rearrangement uses TRBV18 and TRBJ2-5; D is possibly TRBD2 (6 bases). The CDR3 loop spans 13 amino acids. The germline V gene has CDR1 KGHSH and CDR2 LQKENI. V was cut by 3 bases and J by 2 bases, with 7 bases left in between. The CDR3 is CASSPGTQETQYF. Here the CDR3 DNA reads TGTGCCAGCTCACCCGGGACTCAAGAGACCCAGTACTTC.

The rearrangement uses TRBV19 and TRBJ2-5, with D perhaps TRBD1 (6 bases). This CDR3 has 16 amino acids. Trimming took 3 bases from V and 5 from J, leaving 19 bases between them. Germline V CDR1 and CDR2: LNHDA, SQIVND (reference sequence). CDR3 coding DNA: TGTGCCAGTAGTATCACCGGGTCAGCCAGGGGCGAGACCCAGTACTTC. Protein sequence: CASSITGSARGETQYF.

The genes are TRBV25-1 and TRBJ1-4, with TRBD1 as a possible D gene (6 bases). CDR3 length: 15 residues. CDR1 and CDR2 (germline): MGHDK, SYGVNS. V shed 2 bases and J shed 5 bases, with 12 bases lying between them. As DNA, the CDR3 is TGTGCCAGCAGTGAACTCAGGGGACCCAATGAAAAACTGTTTTTT. It translates to CASSELRGPNEKLFF.

This clone showed up just once. The chain has TRBV11-2 and TRBJ2-3, with D unclear. V shed 0 bases and J shed 8 bases, with 12 bases lying between them. This CDR3 region has 14 residues. Germline V CDR1 and CDR2: SGHAT, FQNNGV. The CDR3 coding sequence is TGTGCCAGCAGCTTAGATGGGCCCCAGACTACGCAGTATTTT. As protein: CASSLDGPQTTQYF. Using reference TRBV11-2 and TRBJ2-3 for the parts outside the CDR3, the full variable domain is EAGVAQSPRYKIIEKRQSVAFWCNPISGHATLYWYQQILGQGPKLLIQFQNNGVVDDSQLPKDRFSAERLKGVDSTLKIQPAKLEDSAVYLCASSLDGPQTTQYFGPGTRLTVL.

This chain links TRBV5-4 with TRBJ2-3; 7 positions agree with TRBD2. The trim removed 0 bases at V and 1 base at J, leaving 8 bases unmatched. This CDR3 is 17 amino acids long. Germline CDR1 SGHNT, CDR2 YYREEE (reference sequence). The CDR3 protein is CASSLDVAGWGTDTQYF. CDR3 DNA: TGTGCCAGCAGCTTGGACGTAGCGGGTTGGGGCACAGATACGCAGTATTTT.

The chain couples TRBV30 to TRBJ1-1; 11 nucleotides align to TRBD1. Germline V CDR1 and CDR2: GTSNPN, SVGIG (reference sequence). After removal of 5 bases from V and 2 bases from J, the junction contained 1 base not matched to a gene. The CDR3 has 13 amino acids. The CDR3 protein is CAWGTGGNTEAFF. The CDR3, as DNA: TGTGCCTGGGGGACAGGGGGAAACACTGAAGCTTTCTTT.

The chain links TRBV28 to TRBJ1-3; D is unresolved. V was clipped by 5 bases and J by 0 bases, with 11 bases between them. CDR3 length equals 15 residues. Germline loops: CDR1 MDHEN, CDR2 SYDVKM. The CDR3 is CASSIPWSSGNTIYF. In DNA, the CDR3 is TGTGCCAGCAGTATCCCCTGGAGCTCTGGAAACACCATATATTTT. The full variable domain, completed using reference TRBV28 and TRBJ1-3, is DVKVTQSSRYLVKRTGEKVFLECVQDMDHENMFWYRQDPGLGLRLIYFSYDVKMKEKGDIPEGYSVSREKKERFSLILESASTNQTSMYLCASSIPWSSGNTIYFGEGSWLTVV.

V is TRBV30 and J is TRBJ1-4; D might be TRBD1 (5 bases). CDR1 is GTSNPN, CDR2 SVGIG, per germline (reference sequence). Trimming took off 4 bases at V and 3 bases at J, with 12 bases between the two ends. The length of the CDR3 is 14 residues. Here the CDR3 reads CAWNRQGANEKLFF. CDR3 coding DNA: TGTGCCTGGAATCGGCAGGGCGCTAATGAAAAACTGTTTTTT.

This sequence joins TRBV5-4 and TRBJ2-5; D remains ambiguous. Trimming cost V 4 bases and J 5 bases, with 9 bases left between them. In germline, CDR1 is SGHNT, CDR2 YYREEE (reference sequence). CDR3 size: 12 residues. CDR3: CASSLPWETQYF. DNA for the CDR3: TGTGCCAGCAGCCTACCCTGGGAGACCCAGTACTTC.

The CDR3 sequence is CASRPGTSSTYEQYF. CDR3 nucleotide sequence: TGTGCCAGCCGTCCCGGGACTAGCAGCACCTACGAGCAGTACTTC. The chain has TRBV27 and TRBJ2-7; TRBD2 aligns across 9 bases. Germline V gene sequence: CDR1 MNHEY, CDR2 SMNVEV (reference sequence). The CDR3 contains 15 residues. The J segment lost 2 bases and the V segment lost 8 bases, leaving 10 bases of the junction unmatched.

This chain connects TRBV28 to TRBJ2-3; a weak D match, TRBD2 (6 bases). CDR3 length equals 15 residues. From germline, CDR1 is MDHEN and CDR2 SYDVKM. V was shortened by 7 bases and J by 6 bases, with 20 bases between the two germline ends. In DNA form, the CDR3 reads TGTGCCAGCACCAGAGGGACTCCGCTTCTGGATACGCAGTATTTT. Translation: CASTRGTPLLDTQYF.

The V and J genes are TRBV19 and TRBJ2-3; D gene uncertain. Germline V CDR1 and CDR2: LNHDA, SQIVND (reference sequence). Trimming stripped 4 bases from V and 2 bases from J, with 7 bases between. The CDR3 is made up of 13 amino acids. CDR3 sequence: CASSTVTTDTQYF. The CDR3 DNA sequence: TGTGCCAGTAGTACAGTCACCACAGATACGCAGTATTTT.

Only one count was recorded for this clone. The chain has TRBV5-1 and TRBJ2-2, with D possibly being TRBD1 (6 bases). This CDR3 is built from 15 residues. Germline loops: CDR1 SGHRS, CDR2 YFSETQ. V was cut by 2 bases and J by 4 bases, with 12 bases left in between. The CDR3 region has the DNA TGCGCCAGCAGCTTTATTGGACAGCCCACCGGGGAGCTGTTTTTT. Encoded protein: CASSFIGQPTGELFF.

The chain couples TRBV10-2 to TRBJ2-7; 7 bases align to TRBD1. The germline gives CDR1 WSHSY, CDR2 SAAADI. This CDR3 has 12 residues. Trimming took 7 bases from V and 6 from J; bases not matched to a gene: 6. CDR3 nucleotide sequence: TGCGCCAGCAAGACAGGGCTTTCCGAGCAGTACTTC. It encodes CASKTGLSEQYF.

The rearrangement uses TRBV7-8 and TRBJ1-2; TRBD1 matches 12 bases. The CDR3 loop spans 15 amino acids. V lost 0 bases and J lost 8; bases outside the gene matches: 4. The germline CDR1 and CDR2 sequences are SGHVS and FQNEAQ. In DNA, the CDR3 is TGTGCCAGCAGCTTAGCGGTCGGGACAGGGGGCGGCTACACCTTC. It translates to CASSLAVGTGGGYTF.

The chain joins TRBV6-1 to TRBJ2-2; the D is unclear. Germline-derived CDR1 and CDR2 are MNHNS and SASEGT. This CDR3 has 13 amino acids. The V and J ends lost 9 bases and 1 base respectively, with 9 bases between them. CDR3 DNA sequence: TGTGCCAGTCGGTACGGGAACACCGGGGAGCTGTTTTTT. Its protein product is CASRYGNTGELFF.

This chain joins TRBV5-1 and TRBJ2-1, with 8 bases identical to TRBD1. This CDR3 has 19 residues. V trimming: 3 bases; J trimming: 4 bases; junction bases outside the gene matches: 18. The germline V gene has CDR1 SGHRS and CDR2 YFSETQ. The CDR3 bases are TGCGCCAGCAGCTCGGCATATGTTACCAGACAGGGGCGGTACAATGAGCAGTTCTTC. This gives the protein CASSSAYVTRQGRYNEQFF.

The chain couples TRBV7-2 to TRBJ2-7; 8 bases are a match to TRBD1. V was pared by 4 bases and J by 0 bases, with 2 bases of the junction left unmatched. This CDR3 region has 14 residues. CDR1 is SGHTA, CDR2 FQGNSA, per germline. As DNA, the CDR3 is TGTGCCAGCAGCTGGACAGGGAACTCCTACGAGCAGTACTTC. Protein: CASSWTGNSYEQYF.

This chain uses TRBV2 with TRBJ2-7, with 9 bases identical to TRBD2. CDR1 and CDR2 from the germline V gene are SNHLY and FYNNEI. J gave up 6 bases and V 6 bases, and 12 bases lay outside the gene matches. CDR3 length: 15 residues. CDR3 sequence: CASSQLVAGGREQYF. CDR3 bases: TGTGCCAGCAGCCAACTAGTGGCGGGAGGGCGCGAGCAGTACTTC.

The rearrangement links TRBV2 to TRBJ1-1, with TRBD1 as a possible D gene (6 bases). The germline V gene encodes CDR1 SNHLY and CDR2 FYNNEI. V lost 3 bases and J 0 bases, leaving 11 bases between the germline ends. This CDR3 is built from 15 residues. In nucleotides, the CDR3 is TGTGCCAGCAGTGAGGTCAGGGGAGTGAACACTGAAGCTTTCTTT. The encoded protein is CASSEVRGVNTEAFF. Together with reference TRBV2 and TRBJ1-1, the CDR3 gives the full variable domain: EPEVTQTPSHQVTQMGQEVILRCVPISNHLYFYWYRQILGQKVEFLVSFYNNEISEKSEIFDDQFSVERPDGSNFTLKIRSTKLEDSAMYFCASSEVRGVNTEAFFGQGTRLTVV.

The V gene is TRBV7-2, the J gene TRBJ2-7, with 7 bases lining up with TRBD1. This CDR3 spans 14 amino acids. V shed 4 bases and J 3 bases; nucleotides not matched to a gene: 6. Germline CDR1 is SGHTA and CDR2 is FQGNSA. DNA for the CDR3: TGTGCCAGCAGCTACCAGACAGGGAGCTACGAGCAGTACTTC. This encodes CASSYQTGSYEQYF.